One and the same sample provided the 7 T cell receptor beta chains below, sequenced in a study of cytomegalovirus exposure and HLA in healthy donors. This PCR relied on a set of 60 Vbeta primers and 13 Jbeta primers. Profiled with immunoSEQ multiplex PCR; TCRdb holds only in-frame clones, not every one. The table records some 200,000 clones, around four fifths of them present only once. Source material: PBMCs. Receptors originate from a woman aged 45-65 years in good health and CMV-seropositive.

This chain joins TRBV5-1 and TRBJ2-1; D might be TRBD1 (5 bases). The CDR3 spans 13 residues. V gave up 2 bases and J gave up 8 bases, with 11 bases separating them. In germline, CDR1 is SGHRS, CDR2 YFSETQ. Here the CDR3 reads CASSFQGSHEQFF. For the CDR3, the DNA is TGCGCCAGCAGCTTCCAGGGTTCCCATGAGCAGTTCTTC.

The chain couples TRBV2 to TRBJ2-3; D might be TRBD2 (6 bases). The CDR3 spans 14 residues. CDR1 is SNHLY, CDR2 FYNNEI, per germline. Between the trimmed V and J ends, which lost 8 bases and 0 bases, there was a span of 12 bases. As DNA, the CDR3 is TGTGCCAGCCGCGGCGGGGTTAGCACAGATACGCAGTATTTT. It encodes CASRGGVSTDTQYF.

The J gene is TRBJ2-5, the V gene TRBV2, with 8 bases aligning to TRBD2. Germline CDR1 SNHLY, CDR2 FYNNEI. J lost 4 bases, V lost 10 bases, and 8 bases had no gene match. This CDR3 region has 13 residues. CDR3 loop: CATKNGGGETQYF. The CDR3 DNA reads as TGTGCCACCAAAAACGGGGGGGGAGAGACCCAGTACTTC.

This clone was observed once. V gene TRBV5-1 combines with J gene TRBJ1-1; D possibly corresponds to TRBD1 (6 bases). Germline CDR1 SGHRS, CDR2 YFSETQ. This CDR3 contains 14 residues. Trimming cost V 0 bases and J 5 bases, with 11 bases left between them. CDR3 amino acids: CASSLVAQGTEAFF. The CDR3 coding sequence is TGCGCCAGCAGCTTGGTCGCGCAGGGGACTGAAGCTTTCTTT.

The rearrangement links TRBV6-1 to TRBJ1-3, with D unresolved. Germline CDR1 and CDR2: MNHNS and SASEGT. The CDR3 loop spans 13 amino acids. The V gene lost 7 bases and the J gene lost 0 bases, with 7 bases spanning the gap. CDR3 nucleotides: TGTGCCAGCACTACCATCTCTGGAAACACCATATATTTT. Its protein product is CASTTISGNTIYF.

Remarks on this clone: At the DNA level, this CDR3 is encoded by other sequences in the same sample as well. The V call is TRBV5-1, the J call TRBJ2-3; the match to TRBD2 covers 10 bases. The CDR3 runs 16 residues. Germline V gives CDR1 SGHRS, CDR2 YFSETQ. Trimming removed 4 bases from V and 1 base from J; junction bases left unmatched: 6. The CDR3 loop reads CASSPGLAGGTDTQYF. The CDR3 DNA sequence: TGCGCCAGCAGCCCGGGTCTAGCGGGGGGCACAGATACGCAGTATTTT.

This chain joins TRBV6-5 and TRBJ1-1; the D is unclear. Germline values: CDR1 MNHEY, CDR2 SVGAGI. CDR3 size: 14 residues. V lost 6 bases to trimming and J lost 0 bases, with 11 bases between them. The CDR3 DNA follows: TGTGCCAGCAGCCCCCGGGAATTGAACACTGAAGCTTTCTTT. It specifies CASSPRELNTEAFF.